Presented here are 2 T cell receptor beta chains from one specimen sequenced in a study of T cell responses to AZD1222 COVID-19 vaccine. Data came from immunoSEQ multiplex PCR; TCRdb stores just in-frame clones and leaves some out. In the table there are approximately 190,000 clones, about nine tenths of which are singletons. The source was peripheral blood, collected on day 0 of MenACWY control vaccination. These receptors all come from an adult in good health.

The chain links TRBV30 to TRBJ2-2; 9 positions match TRBD1. CDR1 and CDR2 (germline): GTSNPN, SVGIG (reference sequence). V shed 5 bases, J shed 5 bases, and the junction held 12 bases outside the gene matches. The CDR3 is 16 amino acids. CDR3 coding DNA: TGTGCCTGGCTACCCTGGGACAGGGTTGTTACCGGGGAGCTGTTTTTT. Translated, it gives CAWLPWDRVVTGELFF.

V gene TRBV27 combines with J gene TRBJ1-2; TRBD1 is a possible D gene (6 bases). Germline loops: CDR1 MNHEY, CDR2 SMNVEV (reference sequence). With 5 bases removed from V and 4 bases from J, the gap between germline ends came to 14 bases. The CDR3 covers 14 residues. The CDR3 reads CASSVQGRSYGYTF. As DNA, the CDR3 is TGTGCCAGCAGTGTTCAGGGGCGCAGCTATGGCTACACCTTC.